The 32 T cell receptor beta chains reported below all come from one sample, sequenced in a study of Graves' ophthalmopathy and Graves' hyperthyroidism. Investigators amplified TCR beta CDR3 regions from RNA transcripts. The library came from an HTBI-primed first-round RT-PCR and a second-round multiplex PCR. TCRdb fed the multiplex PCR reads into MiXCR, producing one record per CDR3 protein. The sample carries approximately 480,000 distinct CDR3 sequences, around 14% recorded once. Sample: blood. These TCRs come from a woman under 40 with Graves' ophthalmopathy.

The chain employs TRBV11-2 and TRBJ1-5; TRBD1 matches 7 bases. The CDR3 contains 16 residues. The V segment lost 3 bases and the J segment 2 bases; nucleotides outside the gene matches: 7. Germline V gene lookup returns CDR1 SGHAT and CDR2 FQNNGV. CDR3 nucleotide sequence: TGTGCCAGCAGCTTGACGAGGGACAGTCGCAATCAGCCCCAGCATTTT. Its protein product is CASSLTRDSRNQPQHF.

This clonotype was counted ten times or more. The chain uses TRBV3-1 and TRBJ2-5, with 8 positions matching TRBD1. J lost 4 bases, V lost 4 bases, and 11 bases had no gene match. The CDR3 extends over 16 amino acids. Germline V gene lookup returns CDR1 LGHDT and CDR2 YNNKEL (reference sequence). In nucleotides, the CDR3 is TGTGCCAGCAGCCCTTTGACAGGGGCGGGAAGAGAGACCCAGTACTTC. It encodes CASSPLTGAGRETQYF.

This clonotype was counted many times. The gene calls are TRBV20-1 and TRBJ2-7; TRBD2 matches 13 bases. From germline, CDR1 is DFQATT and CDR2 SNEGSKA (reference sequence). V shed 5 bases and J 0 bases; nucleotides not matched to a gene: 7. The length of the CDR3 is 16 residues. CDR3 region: CSAQGLAGEDSYEQYF. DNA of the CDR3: TGCAGTGCTCAAGGACTAGCGGGGGAGGACTCCTACGAGCAGTACTTC.

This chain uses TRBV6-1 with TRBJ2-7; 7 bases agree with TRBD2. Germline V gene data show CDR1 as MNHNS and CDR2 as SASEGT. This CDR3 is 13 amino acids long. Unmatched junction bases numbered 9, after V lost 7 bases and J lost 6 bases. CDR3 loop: CASTRSGTGEQYF. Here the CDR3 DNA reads TGTGCCAGCACTCGAAGCGGGACGGGCGAGCAGTACTTC.

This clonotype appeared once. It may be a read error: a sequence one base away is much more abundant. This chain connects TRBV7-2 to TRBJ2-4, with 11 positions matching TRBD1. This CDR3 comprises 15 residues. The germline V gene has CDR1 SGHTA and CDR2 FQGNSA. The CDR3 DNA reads TGTGCCAGCAGCTTAGGGACAGGGGGCCGAAACAGTCAGTACTTC. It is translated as CASSLGTGGRNSQYF.

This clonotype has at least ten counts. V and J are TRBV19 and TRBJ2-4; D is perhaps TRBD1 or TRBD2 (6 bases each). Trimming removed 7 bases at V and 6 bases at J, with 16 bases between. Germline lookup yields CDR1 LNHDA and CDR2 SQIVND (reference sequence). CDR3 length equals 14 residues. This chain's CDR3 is CASKPYGGGNIQYF. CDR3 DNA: TGTGCCAGTAAACCCTATGGAGGGGGAAACATTCAGTACTTC. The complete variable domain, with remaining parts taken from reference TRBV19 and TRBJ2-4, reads DGGITQSPKYLFRKEGQNVTLSCEQNLNHDAMYWYRQDPGQGLRLIYYSQIVNDFQKGDIAEGYSVSREKKESFPLTVTSAQKNPTAFYLCASKPYGGGNIQYFGAGTRLSVL.

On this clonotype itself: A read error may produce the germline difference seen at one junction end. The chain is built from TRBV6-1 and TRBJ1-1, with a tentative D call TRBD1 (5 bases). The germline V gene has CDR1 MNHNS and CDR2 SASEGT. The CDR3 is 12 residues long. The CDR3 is CARSDSGRGAFF. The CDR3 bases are TGTGCCCGCAGTGACAGTGGACGGGGAGCTTTCTTT.

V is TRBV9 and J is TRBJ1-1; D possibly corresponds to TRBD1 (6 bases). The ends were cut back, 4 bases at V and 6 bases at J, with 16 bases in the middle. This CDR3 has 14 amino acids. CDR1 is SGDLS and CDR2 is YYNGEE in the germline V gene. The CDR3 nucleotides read TGTGCCAGCAGCCCTTCCACAGGGAAGGCTGAAGCTTTCTTT. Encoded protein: CASSPSTGKAEAFF.

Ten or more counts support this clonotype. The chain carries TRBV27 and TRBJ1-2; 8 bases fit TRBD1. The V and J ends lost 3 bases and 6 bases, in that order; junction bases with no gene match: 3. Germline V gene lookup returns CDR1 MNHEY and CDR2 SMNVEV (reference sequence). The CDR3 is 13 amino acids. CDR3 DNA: TGTGCCAGCAGTTTCTCGACAGGGGATGGCTACACCTTC. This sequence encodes CASSFSTGDGYTF.

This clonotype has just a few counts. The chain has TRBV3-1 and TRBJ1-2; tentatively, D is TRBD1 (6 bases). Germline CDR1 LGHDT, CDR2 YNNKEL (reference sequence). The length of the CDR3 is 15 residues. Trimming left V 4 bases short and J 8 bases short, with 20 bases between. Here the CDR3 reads CASSPRYRASGGYTF. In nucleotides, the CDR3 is TGTGCCAGCAGCCCCAGATACAGGGCGTCGGGCGGCTACACCTTC.

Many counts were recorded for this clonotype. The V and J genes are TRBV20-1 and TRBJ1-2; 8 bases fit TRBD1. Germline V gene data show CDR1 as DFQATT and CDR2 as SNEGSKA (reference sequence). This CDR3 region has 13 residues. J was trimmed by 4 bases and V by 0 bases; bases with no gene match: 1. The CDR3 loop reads CSAREDRGYGYTF. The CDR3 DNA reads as TGCAGTGCTAGAGAAGACAGGGGCTATGGCTACACCTTC.

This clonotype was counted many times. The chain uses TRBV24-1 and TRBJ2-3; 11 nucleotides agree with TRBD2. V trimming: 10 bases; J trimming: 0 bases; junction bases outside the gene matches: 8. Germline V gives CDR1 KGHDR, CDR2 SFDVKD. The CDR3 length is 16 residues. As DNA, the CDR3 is TGTGCCACGTCCGGGACTAGCGGAGAGAGCACAGATACGCAGTATTTT. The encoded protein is CATSGTSGESTDTQYF.

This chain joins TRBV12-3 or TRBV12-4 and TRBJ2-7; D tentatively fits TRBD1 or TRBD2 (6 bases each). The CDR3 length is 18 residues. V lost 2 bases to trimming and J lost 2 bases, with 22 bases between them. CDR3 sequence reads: CASSLYIVRGTVPYEQYF. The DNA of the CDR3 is TGTGCCAGCAGTTTATATATCGTAAGGGGGACTGTCCCCTACGAGCAGTACTTC.

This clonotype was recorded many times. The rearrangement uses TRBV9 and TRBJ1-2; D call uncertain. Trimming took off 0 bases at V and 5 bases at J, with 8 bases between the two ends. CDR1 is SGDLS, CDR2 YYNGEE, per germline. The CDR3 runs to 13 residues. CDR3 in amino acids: CASSVGGDYGYTF. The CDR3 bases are TGTGCCAGCAGCGTAGGTGGGGATTATGGCTACACCTTC.

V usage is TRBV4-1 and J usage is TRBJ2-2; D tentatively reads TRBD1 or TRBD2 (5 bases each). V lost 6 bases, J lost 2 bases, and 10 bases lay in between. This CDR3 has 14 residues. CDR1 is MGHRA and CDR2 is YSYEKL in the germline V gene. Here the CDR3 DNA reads TGCGCCAGCAGACCCGGGACCAACACCGGGGAGCTGTTTTTT. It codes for CASRPGTNTGELFF.

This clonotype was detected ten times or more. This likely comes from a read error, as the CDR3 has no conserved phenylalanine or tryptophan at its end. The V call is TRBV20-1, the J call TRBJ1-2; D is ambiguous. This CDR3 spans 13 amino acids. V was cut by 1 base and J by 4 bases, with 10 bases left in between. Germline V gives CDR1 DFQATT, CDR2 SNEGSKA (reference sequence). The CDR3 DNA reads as TGCAGTGCTAGAGTGATACAGAGCTATGGCTACACCCTC. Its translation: CSARVIQSYGYTL.

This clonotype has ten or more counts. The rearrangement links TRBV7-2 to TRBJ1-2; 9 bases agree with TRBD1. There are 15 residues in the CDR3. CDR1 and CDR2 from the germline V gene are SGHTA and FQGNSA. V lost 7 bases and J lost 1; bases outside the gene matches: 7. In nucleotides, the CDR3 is TGTGCCAGCAACAGACAGGGGGGTAATAACTATGGCTACACCTTC. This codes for CASNRQGGNNYGYTF.

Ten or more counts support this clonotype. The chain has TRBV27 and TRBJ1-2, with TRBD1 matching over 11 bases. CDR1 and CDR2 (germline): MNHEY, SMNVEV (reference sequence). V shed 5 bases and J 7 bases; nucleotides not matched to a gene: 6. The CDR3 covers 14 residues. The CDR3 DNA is TGTGCCAGCAGTCCCCGGACAGGGGGCGTTGGCTACACCTTC. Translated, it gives CASSPRTGGVGYTF.

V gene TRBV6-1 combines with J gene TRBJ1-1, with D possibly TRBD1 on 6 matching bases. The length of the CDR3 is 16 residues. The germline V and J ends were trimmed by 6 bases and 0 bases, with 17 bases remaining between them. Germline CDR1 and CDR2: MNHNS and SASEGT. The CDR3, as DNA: TGTGCCAGCAGACCCCGCGGGACACTCATGAACACTGAAGCTTTCTTT. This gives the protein CASRPRGTLMNTEAFF.

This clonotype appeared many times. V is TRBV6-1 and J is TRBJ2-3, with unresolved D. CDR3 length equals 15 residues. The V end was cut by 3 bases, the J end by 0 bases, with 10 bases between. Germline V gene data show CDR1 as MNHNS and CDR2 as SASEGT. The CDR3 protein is CASSDSFSSTDTQYF. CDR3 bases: TGTGCCAGCAGTGATTCCTTCAGTAGCACAGATACGCAGTATTTT.

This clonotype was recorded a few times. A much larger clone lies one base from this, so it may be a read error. CDR3 amino acids: CASSERTANTEACF. CDR3 sequence (DNA): TGCGCCAGCAGCGAACGGACGGCGAACACTGAAGCTTGCTTT. V usage is TRBV5-1 and J usage is TRBJ1-1; D is uncertain. The CDR3 spans 14 residues. The germline V gene has CDR1 SGHRS and CDR2 YFSETQ. Full variable domain (rest looked up from reference TRBV5-1 and TRBJ1-1): KAGVTQTPRYLIKTRGQQVTLSCSPISGHRSVSWYQQTPGQGLQFLFEYFSETQRNKGNFPGRFSGRQFSNSRSEMNVSTLELGDSALYLCASSERTANTEACFGQGTRLTVV.

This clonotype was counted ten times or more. The CDR3 reads CASSSGQWVQPQHF. CDR3 coding DNA: TGTGCCAGCAGCTCGGGGCAGTGGGTTCAGCCCCAGCATTTT. The rearrangement joins TRBV28 to TRBJ1-5; perhaps TRBD1 as D (5 bases). The germline V gene encodes CDR1 MDHEN and CDR2 SYDVKM. The CDR3 contains 14 residues. V lost 6 bases and J 6 bases, leaving 15 bases between the germline ends.

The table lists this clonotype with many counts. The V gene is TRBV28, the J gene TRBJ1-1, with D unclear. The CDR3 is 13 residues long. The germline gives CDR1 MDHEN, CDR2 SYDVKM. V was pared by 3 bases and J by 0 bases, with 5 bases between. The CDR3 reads CASSFGLNTEAFF. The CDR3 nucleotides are TGTGCCAGCAGTTTCGGTCTGAACACTGAAGCTTTCTTT.

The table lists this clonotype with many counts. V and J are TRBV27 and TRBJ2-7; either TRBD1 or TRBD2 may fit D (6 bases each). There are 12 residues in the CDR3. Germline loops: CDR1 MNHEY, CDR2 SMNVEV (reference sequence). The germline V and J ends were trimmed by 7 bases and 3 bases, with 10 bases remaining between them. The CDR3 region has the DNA TGTGCCAGCACGGGGGCAGACTACGAGCAGTACTTC. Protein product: CASTGADYEQYF.

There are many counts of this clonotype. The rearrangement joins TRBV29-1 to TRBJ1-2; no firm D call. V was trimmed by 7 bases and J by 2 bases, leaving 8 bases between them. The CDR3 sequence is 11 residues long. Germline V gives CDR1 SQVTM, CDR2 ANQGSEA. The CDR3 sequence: CSAGQNYGYTF. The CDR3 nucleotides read TGCAGCGCTGGGCAAAACTATGGCTACACCTTC.

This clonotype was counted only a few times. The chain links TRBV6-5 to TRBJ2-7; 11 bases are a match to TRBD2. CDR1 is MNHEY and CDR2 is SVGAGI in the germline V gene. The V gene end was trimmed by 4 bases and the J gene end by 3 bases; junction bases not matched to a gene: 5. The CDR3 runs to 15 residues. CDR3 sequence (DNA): TGTGCCAGCAGTTTTAGCGGGGGGGGCCTCTACGAGCAGTACTTC. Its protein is CASSFSGGGLYEQYF.

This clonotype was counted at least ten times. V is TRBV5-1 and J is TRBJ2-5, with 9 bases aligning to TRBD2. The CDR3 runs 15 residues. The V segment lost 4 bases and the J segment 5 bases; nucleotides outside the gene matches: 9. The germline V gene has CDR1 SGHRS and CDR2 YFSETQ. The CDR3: CASSPSAGGWETQYF. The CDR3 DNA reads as TGCGCCAGCAGCCCGTCAGCGGGAGGTTGGGAGACCCAGTACTTC.

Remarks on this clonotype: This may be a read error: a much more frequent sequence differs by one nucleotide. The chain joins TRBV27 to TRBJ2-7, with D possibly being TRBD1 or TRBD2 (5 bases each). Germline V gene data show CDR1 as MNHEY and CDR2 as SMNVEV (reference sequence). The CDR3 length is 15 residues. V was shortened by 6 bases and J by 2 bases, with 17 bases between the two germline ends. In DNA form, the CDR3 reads TGTGCCAGCAGACGAGTCGGGACGGCGACCTACGAGCAGTACTTC. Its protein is CASRRVGTATYEQYF.

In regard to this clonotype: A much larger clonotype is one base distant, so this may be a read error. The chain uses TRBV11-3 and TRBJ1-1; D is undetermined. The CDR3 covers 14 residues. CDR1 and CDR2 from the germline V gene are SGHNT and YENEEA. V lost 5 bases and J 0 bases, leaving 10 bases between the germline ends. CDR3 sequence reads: CASSQGRMNTEAFF. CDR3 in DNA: TGTGCCAGCAGCCAAGGACGGATGAACACTGAAGCTTTCTTT.

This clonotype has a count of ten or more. The CDR3 DNA reads TGTGCCGGCACTACAGGTTTACTAGCCAAAAACATTCAGTACTTC. Protein product: CAGTTGLLAKNIQYF. The V call is TRBV28, the J call TRBJ2-4; tentatively, D is TRBD1 (5 bases). V gave up 11 bases and J gave up 0 bases, with 17 bases separating them. This CDR3 contains 15 residues. The germline V gene encodes CDR1 MDHEN and CDR2 SYDVKM.

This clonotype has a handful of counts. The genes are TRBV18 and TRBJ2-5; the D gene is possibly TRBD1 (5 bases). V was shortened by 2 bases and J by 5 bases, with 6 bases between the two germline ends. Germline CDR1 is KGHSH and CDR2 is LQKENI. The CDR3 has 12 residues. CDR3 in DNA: TGTGCCAGCTCACCAGGGGCGGAGACCCAGTACTTC. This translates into CASSPGAETQYF.

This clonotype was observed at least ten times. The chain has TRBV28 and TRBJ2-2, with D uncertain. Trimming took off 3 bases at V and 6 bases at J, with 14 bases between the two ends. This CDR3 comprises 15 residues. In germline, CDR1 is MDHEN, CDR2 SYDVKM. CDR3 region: CASSFAAPDPGELFF. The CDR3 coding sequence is TGTGCCAGCAGTTTCGCGGCTCCGGACCCCGGGGAGCTGTTTTTT.